This passage covers 16 T cell receptor beta chains from one sample sequenced in a study of early T cells in non-severe SARS-CoV-2 infection. TCRdb passed the 5' RACE reads through MiXCR, listing each CDR3 protein once. The repertoire holds 60,000 to 80,000 distinct CDR3 sequences, with roughly an eighth as singletons. The sequencing sample was made of whole blood. These receptors originate from an adult who was a healthcare worker with PCR-confirmed SARS-CoV-2 infection or an uninfected control (not recorded which).

This chain connects TRBV9 to TRBJ2-2; possibly TRBD2 for D (6 bases). Germline V gives CDR1 SGDLS, CDR2 YYNGEE. V lost 4 bases, J lost 6 bases, and 16 bases lay in between. The CDR3 is 15 residues long. As DNA, the CDR3 is TGTGCCAGCAGCCCCGGGGACTTCCCCCCCGGGGAGCTGTTTTTT. This translates into CASSPGDFPPGELFF.

The table lists this clonotype with a few counts. This chain joins TRBV2 and TRBJ2-5; TRBD2 aligns across 10 bases. The J segment lost 3 bases and the V segment lost 6 bases, leaving 7 bases of the junction unmatched. The CDR3 totals 15 residues. Germline V CDR1 and CDR2: SNHLY, FYNNEI. The CDR3 sequence: CASSLEGLAEETQYF. The CDR3 coding sequence is TGTGCCAGCAGCCTAGAAGGACTAGCGGAAGAGACCCAGTACTTC.

This clonotype was seen many times. The chain is built from TRBV6-1 and TRBJ1-1; D call uncertain. Germline-derived CDR1 and CDR2 are MNHNS and SASEGT. V lost 2 bases and J 11 bases, leaving 15 bases between the germline ends. The CDR3 spans 13 residues. The CDR3 coding sequence is TGTGCCAGCAGTGAACTGGGCCGACGATTGGCTTTCTTT. Translation: CASSELGRRLAFF.

The rearrangement uses TRBV5-1 and TRBJ1-1; maybe TRBD1 (5 bases). Germline CDR1 and CDR2: SGHRS and YFSETQ. Trimming stripped 0 bases from V and 4 bases from J, with 13 bases between. The CDR3 contains 15 residues. The CDR3 reads CASSLGLTDGTEAFF. Written as DNA, the CDR3 is TGCGCCAGCAGCTTGGGGTTGACAGACGGCACTGAAGCTTTCTTT.

This clonotype was recorded many times. V gene TRBV4-2 combines with J gene TRBJ2-7, with a tentative D call TRBD2 (5 bases). Germline CDR1 LGHNA, CDR2 YNFKEQ. With 7 bases removed from V and 6 bases from J, the gap between germline ends came to 19 bases. This CDR3 is built from 14 residues. CDR3 bases: TGTGCCAGCATCCACCCGGGGAGACCCTTCGAGCAGTACTTC. Its protein is CASIHPGRPFEQYF.

This clonotype came up many times. V gene TRBV27 combines with J gene TRBJ2-7, with TRBD1 identical over 9 bases. The CDR3 sequence is 15 residues long. V dropped 3 bases and J dropped 5; count of bases not matched to a gene: 8. CDR1 and CDR2 from the germline V gene are MNHEY and SMNVEV (reference sequence). Here the CDR3 reads CASSFIGDRVHEQYF. The DNA for the CDR3 is TGTGCCAGCAGTTTCATTGGGGACAGGGTCCACGAGCAGTACTTC.

The chain employs TRBV24-1 and TRBJ2-1; a possible D gene is TRBD1 (6 bases). Germline CDR1 is KGHDR and CDR2 is SFDVKD. This CDR3 comprises 13 residues. V lost 0 bases and J lost 9, with 8 bases in between. DNA of the CDR3: TGTGCCACCAGTGATTTGCGAGGGGGTGAGCAGTTCTTC. This codes for CATSDLRGGEQFF.

This clonotype has at least ten counts. The chain joins TRBV9 to TRBJ2-2, with D perhaps TRBD2 (5 bases). V lost 0 bases and J lost 0, with 6 bases in between. The germline CDR1 and CDR2 sequences are SGDLS and YYNGEE. The CDR3 sequence is 15 residues long. The CDR3: CASSVGLTNTGELFF. CDR3 bases: TGTGCCAGCAGCGTAGGACTAACGAACACCGGGGAGCTGTTTTTT.

This clonotype was observed a few times. The chain links TRBV18 to TRBJ1-1, with 7 bases that match TRBD1. This CDR3 region has 15 residues. Trimming removed 6 bases from V and 1 base from J; junction bases left unmatched: 8. Germline lookup yields CDR1 KGHSH and CDR2 LQKENI. For the CDR3, the DNA is TGTGCCAGCTCCCCCGGACAGGCCCGGAACACTGAAGCTTTCTTT. This encodes CASSPGQARNTEAFF. Variable domain in full (rest from reference TRBV18 and TRBJ1-1): NAGVMQNPRHLVRRRGQEARLRCSPMKGHSHVYWYRQLPEEGLKFMVYLQKENIIDESGMPKERFSAEFPKEGPSILRIQQVVRGDSAAYFCASSPGQARNTEAFFGQGTRLTVV.

In this sample, this clonotype turned up many times. J is TRBJ2-1 and V is TRBV6-5; tentatively, D is TRBD2 (5 bases). The V gene's germline CDR1 is MNHEY and CDR2 SVGAGI. The CDR3 extends over 15 amino acids. Trimming stripped 7 bases from V and 3 bases from J, with 16 bases between. The CDR3 region has the DNA TGTGCCAGCACCCCTAGCCGGGGAAACTACAATGAGCAGTTCTTC. As protein: CASTPSRGNYNEQFF.

This clonotype was observed a handful of times. The rearrangement uses TRBV12-3 or TRBV12-4 and TRBJ2-2, with D unclear. The CDR3 is made up of 13 amino acids. Trimming stripped 6 bases from V and 5 bases from J, with 10 bases between. CDR3 sequence: CASRAENTGELFF. The CDR3 DNA reads as TGTGCCAGCAGAGCAGAGAATACCGGGGAGCTGTTTTTT.

This clonotype was seen repeatedly, ten times or more. This sequence joins TRBV3-1 and TRBJ1-2; D gene unclear. This CDR3 comprises 13 residues. The germline V gene has CDR1 LGHDT and CDR2 YNNKEL (reference sequence). Trimming stripped 1 base from V and 8 bases from J, with 11 bases between. The CDR3 spells CASSQGRGSGYTF. In DNA form, the CDR3 reads TGTGCCAGCAGCCAAGGACGAGGGAGCGGCTACACCTTC.

This clonotype was detected ten times or more. The rearrangement uses TRBV11-3 and TRBJ2-2, with D perhaps matching TRBD2 (5 bases). The germline CDR1 and CDR2 sequences are SGHNT and YENEEA. The CDR3 consists of 12 residues. The V end was cut by 5 bases, the J end by 5 bases, with 6 bases between. This CDR3 is CASSPGTGELFF. The CDR3 DNA sequence: TGTGCCAGCAGCCCGGGAACCGGGGAGCTGTTTTTT.

This clonotype was counted a few times. The V and J genes are TRBV5-3 and TRBJ1-3, with D possibly being TRBD1 (5 bases). TRBV5-3 is known as an ORF, though its function is uncertain. Between the trimmed V and J ends, which lost 1 base and 2 bases, there was a span of 16 bases. The CDR3 has 17 residues. The CDR3 sequence: CARSLSDAGKAGNTIYF. The CDR3 DNA reads as TGTGCCAGAAGCTTGTCGGATGCAGGGAAGGCTGGAAACACCATATATTTT.

This clonotype was observed many times. The rearrangement uses TRBV7-9 and TRBJ1-3; unclear D gene. V lost 4 bases and J 0 bases, leaving 7 bases between the germline ends. Germline V gene data show CDR1 as SEHNR and CDR2 as FQNEAQ (reference sequence). The CDR3 extends over 14 amino acids. The CDR3 nucleotides are TGTGCCAGCAGCTCCGCGGCCTCTGGAAACACCATATATTTT. Protein: CASSSAASGNTIYF.

This clonotype was detected a few times. The chain links TRBV13 to TRBJ2-5; 8 nucleotides align to TRBD2. The germline V gene encodes CDR1 PRHDT and CDR2 FYEKMQ (reference sequence). J gave up 2 bases and V 5 bases, and 4 bases lay outside the gene matches. This CDR3 comprises 14 residues. In DNA form, the CDR3 reads TGTGCCAGCAGCCCGGGACTAGAACAAGAGACCCAGTACTTC. This codes for CASSPGLEQETQYF.